What follows describes a single TCR beta chain. No antigen is known for it. No base quality information exists; no much larger clone differs at one position. Ends trimmed: V by 5 bases, J by 4 bases; bases unmatched to a gene: 9. Via the germline V gene, CDR1 is SNHLY and CDR2 FYNNEI. From the cysteine through the phenylalanine, the CDR3 covers 15 amino acids. The entry retains the CDR3 DNA only, 45 bases that are in frame from base 1. This sample was taken from a study of technical replicates of blood from several donors (dated by TCRdb to the late 2010s). Libraries were prepared through the immunoSEQ multiplex PCR assay. TCRdb took over this immuneACCESS table, retaining in-frame rearrangements with V and J assigned. Such tables are incomplete; in checked studies, under half of the missing clones stem from an unresolved V gene, and the remainder is unexplained. A total of about 74,000 clones appear in this sample, approximately 75% of them only once. Around 3.9% of the sample rests with the top ten.

The specimen was PBMCs. This TCR came from a human donor in good health. Some clones in this sample may be carry-over from other donors' samples. The V and J genes are TRBV2 and TRBJ1-2, with 8 bases matching TRBD1. The CDR3 protein: CASSRGQGQVYGYTF. Read as DNA, the sequence is TGTGCCAGCAGTAGAGGACAGGGCCAGGTCTATGGCTACACCTTC.